These 5 T cell receptor beta chains came from one sample sequenced in a study of T cells expressing NK-cell markers (dated by TCRdb to 2019 to 2021). The library was generated by 5' RACE. The sequencing machine was an Illumina HiSeq 2000. Based on TCRdb reprocessing of the reads, there is one entry per CDR3 protein sequence, and DNA is missing. The sample's table lists a count of 150,000 or so distinct CDR3 sequences. The top ten clonotypes cover approximately 18% of the sample. Material for sequencing was blood T cells: a sorted CD56 or NKG2C T cell subset, CD4+ or CD8+ T cells, or bulk PBMC T cells (not recorded which). The receptors here all came from a woman aged 18-70 years in good health.

This chain uses TRBV9 with TRBJ1-2. The CDR3 is 12 amino acids. In germline, CDR1 is SGDLS, CDR2 YYNGEE. The CDR3: CASRASNYGYTF.

The chain carries TRBV29-1 and TRBJ1-2. The CDR3 has 13 amino acids. The germline V gene has CDR1 SQVTM and CDR2 ANQGSEA. CDR3 sequence: CSVEDIRYYGYTF.

The rearrangement joins TRBV6-5 to TRBJ2-2; TCRdb names TRBD2, which stays unverified in the absence of DNA. This CDR3 contains 17 residues. Germline V CDR1 and CDR2: MNHEY, SVGAGI. Here the CDR3 reads CASSYPGTSGRTGELFF.

This chain links TRBV14 with TRBJ2-3. CDR1 SGHDN and CDR2 FVKESK come from the germline V gene. CDR3 length equals 13 residues. This chain's CDR3 is CASSRVHRDTQYF.

The gene calls are TRBV7-2 and TRBJ2-7; TCRdb lists TRBD2, though no DNA is available to test this call. The CDR3 is made up of 14 amino acids. The germline CDR1 and CDR2 sequences are SGHTA and FQGNSA. This CDR3 is CASSSSSGSYEQYF.